This T cell receptor beta chain was identified in a study of beta chain features in type 1 diabetes (dated by TCRdb to between 2017 and 2018). Study-wide context: Mean age, gender distribution, total cell number and subset yield did not differ between patients and healthy donors. A total of around 100 million sorted cells were examined across all samples, and RNA yield correlated strongly with the number of cells per subset. The study compared TCRB repertoires of sorted circulating CD4+ T cell subsets between recently diagnosed type 1 diabetes patients and matched healthy donors. Naive and central memory subsets were obtained from all 30 or so donors, but regulatory and stem cell-like memory subsets were isolated from only 8 patients and roughly eight healthy donors. Broader findings and caveats from the paper: In all four CD4+ subsets, TCRB CDR3 length was moderately but significantly shorter in type 1 diabetes patients. Naive, central memory and regulatory TCRB repertoires appeared to be more alike among patients than among healthy donors. Shorter templates might be favored by PCR, yet because patient and control samples were amplified and corrected together, any such skew would affect both groups equally. HLA sub-analyses involved small numbers of individuals, so any influence of HLA type on TCRB rearrangement remained unresolved. Because cDNA rather than genomic DNA was sequenced, highly expressing activated cells could have been over-represented, although no difference in activation and CD3 levels was found between groups. Fewer insertions and more nucleotide deletions at VDJ recombination sites were observed in patients with type 1 diabetes, implying thymic rearrangement abnormalities.

Each donor gave one peripheral blood draw, averaging roughly 0.11 L, which was collected into heparinised tubes. Naive, central memory, regulatory and stem cell-like memory CD4+ T cells were sorted on a BD FACSAria II using a panel including CD45RO, CCR7, CD25, CD127, CD95 and CD27. A purity above 95% was achieved for all sorted populations. PBMCs were isolated right away by Lymphoprep density gradient centrifugation and were stained directly, without culture. Samples were stained and sorted in pairs, with one healthy donor and one patient per experiment, so that batch effects were minimized. Its CDR3 holds 11 amino acids, cysteine through phenylalanine. Only CDR3 DNA remains: 33 bases, in frame from the first base. According to the germline V gene (reference sequence), CDR1 reads MNHEY and CDR2 reads SMNVEV. V sheds 6 bases and J sheds 3 bases, leaving 6 bases between their ends. Notes on this clone: What this receptor recognizes is not known. Per-nucleotide qualities are absent, and no much larger clonotype sits a single base away.

All of the isolated RNA was reverse transcribed with the High Capacity cDNA Reverse Transcription Kit, so expressed TCRB transcripts were sequenced. Naive, central memory and regulatory T cell samples underwent deep immunoSEQ sequencing, averaging around 3.6 million total reads per sample. After sorted cells were lysed in RLT buffer, RNA was extracted with DNase-treated RNeasy Micro or Mini kits, with the choice depending on cell number. Each cell subset was processed on its own to prevent cross-contamination, while patient and healthy donor samples were processed together. The immunoSEQ multiplex PCR was used to amplify TCRB sequences from cDNA, generating 87-bp fragments that spanned the CDR3 region. Sequencing of the amplicons was performed on the Illumina HiSeq platform. The study's own analysis went as follows. Synthetic template baselines were used to correct PCR bias computationally, reads within Hamming distance 2 were collapsed together, and singletons that could not be merged were discarded. By aligning reads against IMGT, V, D and J genes, CDR3 length, and insertions or deletions at six rearrangement sites were assigned. Clonotype counts were normalized to sorted cell number within each subset before computing true diversity and Gini coefficients with the tcR R package. The overlap coefficient, calculated on TCRB nucleotide sequences, was used to quantify repertoire sharing. Out-of-frame TCRB sequences from naive cells were analyzed as a proxy for the pre-selection repertoire. TCRdb re-hosts the immuneACCESS table, in-frame sequences only. Its copies lack some clones; in the studies checked, an unresolved V gene accounts for under half of them, and the cause for the rest is not known. The DNA gave D and trimming, while V, J and clone size come from that table. This sample is represented by a few hundred thousand clones; under 13% of them were singletons. The ten most abundant clones make up roughly 0.017% of the sample.

The chain is encoded by TRBV27 joined to TRBJ2-7; too little of a D gene remains to name it. Sample: naive CD4+ T cells from blood. What the cell subset or site label conveys for this sample: true naive CD4+ T cells. This clonotype was obtained from a man aged 30 to 45 with type 1 diabetes. CDR3 reads: CASSNYYEQYF. The nucleotides read TGTGCCAGCAGCAACTACTACGAGCAGTACTTC.